What follows describes a single TCR beta chain. Its antigen is currently unknown. A junction end diverges from the germline sequence, so it may reflect a read error. The PCR contained 60 Vbeta and 13 Jbeta primers. Assay: immunoSEQ multiplex PCR; the TCRdb copy retains only in-frame clones and omits some. The repertoire holds 45,000 to 55,000 clones, around three fifths seen once, with roughly 12% in the top ten. Germline CDR1 is SEHNR and CDR2 is FQNEAQ (reference sequence). The CDR3 sequence is 16 residues long. This record comes from a study of cytomegalovirus exposure and HLA in healthy donors. The study's findings and limits: Later on, an analysis found that several of the most significant clusters appeared to be linked to common viral pathogens, which included parvovirus B19.

This receptor was obtained from a human donor in good health. The chain recombines TRBV7-9 with TRBJ2-5; 14 bases map to TRBD2. The sample was PBMCs. The CDR3 loop reads CSSSTGTSGGQETQYF. The CDR3 region has the DNA TGTTCCAGCAGCACAGGGACTAGCGGGGGACAAGAGACCCAGTACTTC.